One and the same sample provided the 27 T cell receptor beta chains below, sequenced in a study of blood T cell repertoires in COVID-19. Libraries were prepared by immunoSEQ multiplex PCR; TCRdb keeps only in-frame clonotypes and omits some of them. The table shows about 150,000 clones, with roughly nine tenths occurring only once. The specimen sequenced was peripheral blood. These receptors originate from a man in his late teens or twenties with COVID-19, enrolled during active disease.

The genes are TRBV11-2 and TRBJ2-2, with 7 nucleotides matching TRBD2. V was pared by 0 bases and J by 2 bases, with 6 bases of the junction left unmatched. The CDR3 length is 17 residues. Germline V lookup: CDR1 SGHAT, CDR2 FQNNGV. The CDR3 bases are TGTGCCAGCAGCTTAGATCGAGGGAGGGCCAACACCGGGGAGCTGTTTTTT. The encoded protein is CASSLDRGRANTGELFF.

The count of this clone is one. CDR3: CASSPPGLAGDSETQYF. CDR3 in DNA: TGTGCCAGCAGTCCCCCGGGACTAGCGGGGGATAGCGAGACCCAGTACTTC. This chain connects TRBV28 to TRBJ2-5; 14 bases align to TRBD2. This CDR3 region has 17 residues. Germline V gene data show CDR1 as MDHEN and CDR2 as SYDVKM. The V and J ends lost 5 bases and 5 bases, in that order; junction bases with no gene match: 10.

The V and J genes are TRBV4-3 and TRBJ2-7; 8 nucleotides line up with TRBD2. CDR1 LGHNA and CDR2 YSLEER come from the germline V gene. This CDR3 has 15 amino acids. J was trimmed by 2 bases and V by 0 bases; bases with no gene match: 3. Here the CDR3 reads CASSQEGLGPYEQYF. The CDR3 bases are TGCGCCAGCAGCCAAGAGGGACTAGGGCCCTACGAGCAGTACTTC.

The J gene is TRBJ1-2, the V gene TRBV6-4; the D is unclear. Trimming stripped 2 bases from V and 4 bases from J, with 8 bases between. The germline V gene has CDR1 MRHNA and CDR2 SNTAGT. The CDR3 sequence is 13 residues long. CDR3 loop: CASSDGRGYGYTF. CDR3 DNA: TGTGCCAGCAGTGACGGGCGGGGCTATGGCTACACCTTC.

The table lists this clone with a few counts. The CDR3 bases are TGTGCCAGCAGTGACGACGACAGACTGAAAGCTTTCTTT. Amino acid sequence: CASSDDDRLKAFF. The V call is TRBV6-1, the J call TRBJ1-1, with D possibly being TRBD1 (5 bases). Germline CDR1 is MNHNS and CDR2 is SASEGT. This CDR3 spans 13 amino acids. V gave up 3 bases and J gave up 9 bases, with 14 bases separating them.

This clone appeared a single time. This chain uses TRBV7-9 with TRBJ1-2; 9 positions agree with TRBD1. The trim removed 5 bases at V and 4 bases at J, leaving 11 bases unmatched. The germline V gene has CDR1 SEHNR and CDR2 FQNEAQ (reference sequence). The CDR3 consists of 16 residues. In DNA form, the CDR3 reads TGTGCCAGCAGCCCCTGGGACAGGGCAGGCGGCTATGGCTACACCTTC. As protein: CASSPWDRAGGYGYTF. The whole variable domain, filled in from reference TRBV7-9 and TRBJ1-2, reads DTGVSQNPRHKITKRGQNVTFRCDPISEHNRLYWYRQTLGQGPEFLTYFQNEAQLEKSRLLSDRFSAERPKGSFSTLEIQRTEQGDSAMYLCASSPWDRAGGYGYTFGSGTRLTVV.

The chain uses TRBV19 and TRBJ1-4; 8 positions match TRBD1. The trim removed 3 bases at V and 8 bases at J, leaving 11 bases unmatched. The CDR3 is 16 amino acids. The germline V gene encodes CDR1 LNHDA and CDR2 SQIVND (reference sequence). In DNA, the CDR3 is TGTGCCAGTAGTATCGGCTGGGGCAGGGGGCAAGAAAAACTGTTTTTT. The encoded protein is CASSIGWGRGQEKLFF.

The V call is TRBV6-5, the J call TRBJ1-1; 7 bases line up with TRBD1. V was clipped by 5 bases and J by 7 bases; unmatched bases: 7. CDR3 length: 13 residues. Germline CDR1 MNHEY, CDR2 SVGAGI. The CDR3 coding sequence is TGTGCCAGCAGTCCTTCAGGGGGAGGTGAAGCTTTCTTT. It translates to CASSPSGGGEAFF.

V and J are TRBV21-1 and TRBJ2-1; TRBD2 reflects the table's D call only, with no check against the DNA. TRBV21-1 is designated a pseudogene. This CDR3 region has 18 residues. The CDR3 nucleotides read TGTGCCAGCAGCAAAAATCAGGGGGACGGCGGGAGGGCCGATGAGCAGTTCTTC. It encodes CASSKNQGDGGRADEQFF.

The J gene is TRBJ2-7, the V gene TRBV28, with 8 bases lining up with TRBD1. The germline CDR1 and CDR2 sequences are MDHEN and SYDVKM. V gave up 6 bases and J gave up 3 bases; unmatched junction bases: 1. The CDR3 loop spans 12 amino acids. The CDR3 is CASRDRVYEQYF. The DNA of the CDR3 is TGTGCCAGCAGGGACAGGGTCTACGAGCAGTACTTC.

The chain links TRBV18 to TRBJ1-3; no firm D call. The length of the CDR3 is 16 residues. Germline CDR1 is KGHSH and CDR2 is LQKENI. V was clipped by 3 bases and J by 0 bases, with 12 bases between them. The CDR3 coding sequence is TGTGCCAGCTCACCGCCGGCCGGAGTCTCTGGAAACACCATATATTTT. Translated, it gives CASSPPAGVSGNTIYF.

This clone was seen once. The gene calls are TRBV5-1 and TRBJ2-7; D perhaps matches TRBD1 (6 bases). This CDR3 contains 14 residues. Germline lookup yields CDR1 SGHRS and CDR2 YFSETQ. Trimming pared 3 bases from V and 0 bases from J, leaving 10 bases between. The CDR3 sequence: CASSWTVHSYEQYF. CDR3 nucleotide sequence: TGCGCCAGCAGCTGGACAGTTCACTCCTACGAGCAGTACTTC.

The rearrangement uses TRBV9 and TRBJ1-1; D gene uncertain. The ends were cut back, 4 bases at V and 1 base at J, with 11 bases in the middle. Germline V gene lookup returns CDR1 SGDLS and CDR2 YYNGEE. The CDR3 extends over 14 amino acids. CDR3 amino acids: CASSTSGGNTEAFF. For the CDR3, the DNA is TGTGCCAGCAGCACAAGTGGTGGGAACACTGAAGCTTTCTTT.

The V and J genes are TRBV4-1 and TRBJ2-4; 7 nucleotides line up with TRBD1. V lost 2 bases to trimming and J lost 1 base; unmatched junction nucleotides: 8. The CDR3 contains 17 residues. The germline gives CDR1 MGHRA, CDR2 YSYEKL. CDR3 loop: CASSQTRTGRAKNIQYF. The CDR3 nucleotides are TGCGCCAGCAGCCAAACCCGGACAGGTCGGGCCAAAAACATTCAGTACTTC.

The CDR3 DNA sequence: TGTGCCAGCAGTTTATCGAAGATCGAAGGGGCGAGGGAGCAGTACTTC. Translating it yields CASSLSKIEGAREQYF. The chain has TRBV27 and TRBJ2-7; D might be TRBD1 (5 bases). The CDR3 length is 16 residues. Germline V gene sequence: CDR1 MNHEY, CDR2 SMNVEV (reference sequence). Trimming stripped 0 bases from V and 7 bases from J, with 19 bases between.

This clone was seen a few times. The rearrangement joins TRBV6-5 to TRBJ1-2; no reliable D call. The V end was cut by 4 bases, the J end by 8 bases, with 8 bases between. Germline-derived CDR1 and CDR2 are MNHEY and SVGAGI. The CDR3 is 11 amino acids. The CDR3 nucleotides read TGTGCCAGCAGTTCGGTGCGGGGCTACACCTTC. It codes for CASSSVRGYTF.

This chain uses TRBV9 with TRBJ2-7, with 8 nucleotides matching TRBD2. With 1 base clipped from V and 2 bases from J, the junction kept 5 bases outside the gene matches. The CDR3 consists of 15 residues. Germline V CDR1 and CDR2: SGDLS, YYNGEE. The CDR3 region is CASSVRSAGAYEQYF. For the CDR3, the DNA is TGTGCCAGCAGCGTACGTTCAGCGGGAGCCTACGAGCAGTACTTC.

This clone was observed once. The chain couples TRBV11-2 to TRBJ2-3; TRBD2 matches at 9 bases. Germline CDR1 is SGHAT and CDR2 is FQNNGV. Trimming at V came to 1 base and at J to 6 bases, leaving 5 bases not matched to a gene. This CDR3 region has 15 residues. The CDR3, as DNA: TGTGCCAGCAGCTTAGGGCTAGCGGGGAGGGATACGCAGTATTTT. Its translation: CASSLGLAGRDTQYF.

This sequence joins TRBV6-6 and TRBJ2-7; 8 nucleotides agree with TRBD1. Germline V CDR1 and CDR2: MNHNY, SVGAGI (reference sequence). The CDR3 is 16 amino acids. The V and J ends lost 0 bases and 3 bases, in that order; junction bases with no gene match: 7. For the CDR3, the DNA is TGTGCCAGCAGTTACTCGCCAGGGGGCTTGTACTACGAGCAGTACTTC. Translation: CASSYSPGGLYYEQYF.

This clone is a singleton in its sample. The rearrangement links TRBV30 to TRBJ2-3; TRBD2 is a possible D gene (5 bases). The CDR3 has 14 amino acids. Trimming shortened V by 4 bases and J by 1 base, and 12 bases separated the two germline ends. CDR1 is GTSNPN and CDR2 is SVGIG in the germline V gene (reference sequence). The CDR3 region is CAWTGIRGTDTQYF. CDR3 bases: TGTGCCTGGACGGGAATCCGGGGCACAGATACGCAGTATTTT.

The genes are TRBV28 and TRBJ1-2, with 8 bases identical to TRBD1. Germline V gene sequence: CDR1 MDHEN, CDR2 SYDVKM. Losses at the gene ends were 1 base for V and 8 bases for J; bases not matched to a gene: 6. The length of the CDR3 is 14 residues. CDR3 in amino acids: CASSLYPGQGGYTF. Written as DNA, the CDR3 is TGTGCCAGCAGTTTATATCCTGGACAGGGCGGCTACACCTTC.

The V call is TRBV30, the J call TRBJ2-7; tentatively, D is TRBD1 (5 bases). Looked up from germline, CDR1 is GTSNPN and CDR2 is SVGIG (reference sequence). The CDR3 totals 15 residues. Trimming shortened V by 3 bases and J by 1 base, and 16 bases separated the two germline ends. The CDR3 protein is CAWSRMAGRSYEQYF. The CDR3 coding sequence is TGTGCCTGGAGCCGAATGGCAGGGCGATCCTACGAGCAGTACTTC.

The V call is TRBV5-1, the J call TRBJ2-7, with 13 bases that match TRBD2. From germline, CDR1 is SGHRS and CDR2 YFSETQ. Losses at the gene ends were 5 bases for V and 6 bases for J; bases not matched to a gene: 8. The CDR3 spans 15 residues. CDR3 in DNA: TGCGCCAGCAGATACGGACTAGCGGGAGTAAGCGAGCAGTACTTC. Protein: CASRYGLAGVSEQYF.

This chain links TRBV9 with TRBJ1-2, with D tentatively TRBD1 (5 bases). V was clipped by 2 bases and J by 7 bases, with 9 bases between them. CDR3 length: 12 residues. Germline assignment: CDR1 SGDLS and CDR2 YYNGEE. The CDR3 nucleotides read TGTGCCAGCAGCGTGGGGGGAGGTGGCTACACCTTC. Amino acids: CASSVGGGGYTF.

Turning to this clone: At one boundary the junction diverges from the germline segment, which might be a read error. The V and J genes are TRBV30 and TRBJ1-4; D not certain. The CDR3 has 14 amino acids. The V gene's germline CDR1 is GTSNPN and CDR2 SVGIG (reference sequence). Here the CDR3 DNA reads TGTGCCTGGAGTGAGACCCCAACTAATGAAAAACTGCTTTTT. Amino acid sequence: CAWSETPTNEKLLF.

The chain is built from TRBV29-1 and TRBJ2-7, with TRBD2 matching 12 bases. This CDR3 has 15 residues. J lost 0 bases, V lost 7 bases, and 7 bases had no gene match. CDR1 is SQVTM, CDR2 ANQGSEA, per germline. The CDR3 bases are TGCAGCGGGATGGGACTAGCGGGCCACTCCTACGAGCAGTACTTC. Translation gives CSGMGLAGHSYEQYF.

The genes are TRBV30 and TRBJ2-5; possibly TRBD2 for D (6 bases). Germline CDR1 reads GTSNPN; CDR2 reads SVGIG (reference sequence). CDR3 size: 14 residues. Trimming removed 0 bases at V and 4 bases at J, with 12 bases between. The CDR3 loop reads CAWSVGGAAETQYF. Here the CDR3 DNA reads TGTGCCTGGAGTGTAGGCGGGGCTGCAGAGACCCAGTACTTC.